The text below deals with one TCR beta chain. V lost 6 bases to trimming and J lost 8 bases, with 8 bases between them. CDR3 length: 11 residues. Germline V gene data show CDR1 as SGHTA and CDR2 as FQGNSA. This sample is drawn from a study of blood T cell repertoires in COVID-19. Recruitment covered 25 or so US areas and drew participants whose ages spanned roughly 18 to 100 years. The repertoire was sequenced with immunoSEQ multiplex PCR; TCRdb's copy has only in-frame clones and lacks some. The table lists approximately 150,000 clones, less than 90% of them singletons. The chain carries TRBV7-2 and TRBJ2-1, with TRBD2 as a possible D gene (5 bases). The sequenced material came from PBMCs or T cells enriched from blood (not recorded which). This sequence originates from a human donor with acute COVID-19. The donor label of this sample is uncertain. CDR3 sequence (DNA): TGTGCCAGCAGGGTTAGCGATGAGCAGTTCTTC. Its translation: CASRVSDEQFF.